This entry lists 7 T cell receptor beta chains sequenced from one sample in a study of T cell changes during pregnancy in multiple sclerosis. This table comes from immunoSEQ multiplex PCR, and its TCRdb copy is limited to in-frame clones, with some not included. The sample contains tens of thousands of clones, 92% of which appear only once. Sample: peripheral blood, taken in the second trimester of pregnancy. The origin of the receptors is a female donor in good health, enrolled as a control in a pregnancy study.

The chain employs TRBV7-2 and TRBJ2-3; D may be TRBD1 (5 bases). The V end lost 2 bases, the J end lost 4 bases, and 7 bases lay between the germline ends. The CDR3 runs to 13 residues. Looked up from germline, CDR1 is SGHTA and CDR2 is FQGNSA. CDR3 bases: TGTGCCAGCAGCTTACAGGGTGCAGATACGCAGTATTTT. It yields the protein CASSLQGADTQYF. The whole variable domain, remainder taken from reference TRBV7-2 and TRBJ2-3, is GAGVSQSPSNKVTEKGKDVELRCDPISGHTALYWYRQSLGQGLEFLIYFQGNSAPDKSGLPSDRFSAERTGGSVSTLTIQRTQQEDSAVYLCASSLQGADTQYFGPGTRLTVL.

The rearrangement links TRBV4-1 to TRBJ2-7; TRBD2 matches 8 bases. This CDR3 comprises 18 residues. Germline trimming cut 1 base from V and 5 bases from J; bases unmatched to any gene: 16. Per germline, CDR1 MGHRA and CDR2 YSYEKL. The DNA of the CDR3 is TGCGCCAGCAGCCAAGGGGGACTAGTCGGGCCCCGCGGCGACGAGCAGTACTTC. It is translated as CASSQGGLVGPRGDEQYF.

A few counts support this clone. The chain couples TRBV14 to TRBJ1-1; D not certain. With 1 base removed from V and 3 bases from J, the gap between germline ends came to 9 bases. The CDR3 length is 14 residues. CDR1 is SGHDN, CDR2 FVKESK, per germline. Written as DNA, the CDR3 is TGTGCCAGCAGCCAAGTGGGCGGGTACACTGAAGCTTTCTTT. Encoded protein: CASSQVGGYTEAFF.

The chain combines TRBV6-1 with TRBJ2-1; 9 nucleotides match TRBD2. Trimming removed 2 bases from V and 10 bases from J; junction bases left unmatched: 9. The CDR3 sequence is 15 residues long. Germline V gives CDR1 MNHNS, CDR2 SASEGT. CDR3 in amino acids: CASSETGGGAREQFF. CDR3 bases: TGTGCCAGCAGTGAAACAGGCGGGGGGGCACGGGAGCAGTTCTTC.

The chain recombines TRBV4-1 with TRBJ1-2, with D perhaps TRBD1 (6 bases). The ends were cut back, 1 base at V and 8 bases at J, with 14 bases in the middle. Per germline, CDR1 MGHRA and CDR2 YSYEKL. This CDR3 comprises 14 residues. The CDR3 sequence: CASSQAQGSVGYTF. CDR3 DNA sequence: TGCGCCAGCAGCCAAGCACAGGGTTCGGTCGGCTACACCTTC.

This clone showed up just once. The rearrangement links TRBV5-4 to TRBJ2-5, with 9 positions matching TRBD2. The length of the CDR3 is 16 residues. In germline, CDR1 is SGHNT, CDR2 YYREEE (reference sequence). V gave up 6 bases and J gave up 5 bases; unmatched junction bases: 14. The CDR3 DNA sequence: TGTGCCAGCACTAAAGGGGCTAGCGGGGTGTGGGAGACCCAGTACTTC. Its protein is CASTKGASGVWETQYF.

This chain uses TRBV6-5 with TRBJ1-5, with D possibly being TRBD1 (5 bases). Trimming took off 0 bases at V and 9 bases at J, with 12 bases between the two ends. Germline V gene lookup returns CDR1 MNHEY and CDR2 SVGAGI. The length of the CDR3 is 14 residues. The CDR3 region has the DNA TGTGCCAGCAGTTACTCGACCTCGGGGGGGCCCCAGCATTTT. Amino acids: CASSYSTSGGPQHF.